This record concerns one T cell receptor beta chain sequence. Its antigen remains undetermined. One base away there is no much larger clone; base qualities are not given. The cohort was made up of 666 healthy bone marrow donors. At the time of sampling, all cohort members were nominally healthy, though unrecorded immune exposures were likely present. The donor tested CMV seronegative, placing the donor among the approximately 360 seronegative members of the cohort. Each donor provided a peripheral blood sample, and peripheral blood mononuclear cells were used for TCR beta sequencing. Genomic DNA extraction from the blood cell samples was performed with the Qiagen DNeasy Blood Extraction Kit. The germline V gene encodes CDR1 LGHNA and CDR2 YNFKEQ. From its cysteine to its phenylalanine, the CDR3 spans 18 amino acids. Only the CDR3 DNA stays, 54 bases, in frame from base 1. The junction shows trimming of 1 base on V and 0 bases on J, and the gene matches do not reach 6 bases of it.

This sample was taken from a study of cytomegalovirus exposure and HLA in healthy donors (dated by TCRdb to the late 2010s). With regard to the full study: According to an earlier analysis of several hundred of the donors, some 180 million T cells yielded some 110 million unique TCR beta sequences and around 300 Gb of sequence data. To predict cytomegalovirus infection status, the study combined high-throughput TCR immunosequencing, statistical association of individual TCRs with disease status, and machine learning. The study used immunosequencing to profile the T cell repertoires of several hundred subjects and linked those repertoires to cytomegalovirus serostatus. An earlier analysis of 587 of the donors applied high-throughput TCR beta sequencing to assess whether each TCR beta V gene segment acted as functional or pseudogenic. A later genetic analysis used genome-wide SNP genotypes for 398 of the 666 donors, treating that subset as a discovery cohort. In a later analysis, previously published TCR beta repertoires from about 640 donors were re-analyzed and high-resolution HLA genotyping was added so that TCR occurrence patterns could be studied. Roughly 300 gigabases of sequencing data and 78 million or so unique TCR sequences were included in an early release covering about 600 HLA-typed donors. Among some 400 genotyped donors of the cohort, an average of approximately 230,000 unique TCR beta nucleotide sequences were sequenced per donor, around 18% of them non-productive. Class I and class II HLA loci were covered by the typing at four-digit resolution. All discovery cohort repertoires had been generated on a single sequencing platform. Rather than drawing on any new phenotypic data, the later analysis identified candidate immune exposures from TCR beta sequences and the way those sequences occurred across donors. Of the roughly 400 genotyped donors, approximately 83% fell in the genetic ancestry cluster associated with self-reported Caucasian donors. The study was designed to test whether signatures of past pathogen exposure could be identified by cataloging public T cell receptors. Donor age, sex, ethnicity and CMV serostatus were compiled together with the repertoire data. A handful of DR-DQ haplotypes were handled as single units for association and clustering because linkage in the cohort was strong. Along with the roughly 670-subject first cohort, a separate validation cohort of over a hundred different subjects was used. Typing coverage differed by locus: A, B, C, DRB1 and DQB1 were typed in about 620-630 donors, DQA1 in about 500, DPA1 in 600 to 610, and DPB1 in just under 480. Beyond this particular receptor, the publication reports: Some IMGT-functional V segments, including TRBV6-2 and TRBV6-3, could not be told apart with the 87-base-pair reads, so those segments were excluded. Roughly uniform sequencing depth across donors was assumed in presence/absence analyses, although this assumption may not hold. In a later genetic analysis, fewer N-insertions in productive TCRs were reported among donors in an Asian-associated ancestry cluster than the roughly 700-donor mean. In a later analysis, around 17,000 TCR beta sequences were associated with specific HLA alleles at a false discovery rate of 0.05. Linkage disequilibrium might explain the correlated functional status among segregating V segments, but an unknown experimental factor could not be excluded. Because HLA typing was missing for some donors at each locus, association tests included only the typed subset. A further reported finding was that TCR beta sequences accurately predicted the HLA-A and HLA-B alleles for most subjects in the first cohort. Only TCR beta chains were sequenced in this cohort, and the absence of alpha or paired-chain data limited detectable features. An earlier analysis of approximately 570 of the donors showed that most TCR beta V segments appeared in productive rearrangements either about 90% or about 30% of the time, which broadly matched IMGT annotations. A later analysis found that most CMV-associated TCR beta chains appeared HLA-restricted, with HLA associations seemingly driven largely by CMV exposure. In a later analysis, HLA-associated TCR beta chains were found to be more clonally expanded and to have lower generation probabilities than equally common non-associated chains. The sequencing pipeline was judged likely to have produced a cluster of highly shared sequence variants as a technical artifact. The authors suggested that the approach could potentially be extended to other disease states and immunological phenotypes. Some 16 rarely observed V segments, including chromosome 9 orphons, were excluded from the earlier analysis of approximately 500 of the donors because counts were too low. Most TCR sequences were observed very rarely across donors, whereas some public TCRs were present in many individuals. The classifier was reported to diagnose cytomegalovirus status with high specificity and sensitivity in both the original cohort and the validation cohort. In vitro tests confirmed that a few of the cytomegalovirus-associated TCR beta chains recognize cytomegalovirus antigens. Strong co-occurrence of HLA alleles, especially DR and DQ, made assigning TCR associations to individual alleles difficult. A total of 150 or so TCR beta chains were listed by the study as associated with cytomegalovirus. CMV serostatus was the only immune exposure information available for the cohort. In a later genetic analysis, a missense DCLRE1C variant was associated with V-gene and J-gene trimming of TCR beta chains, and the association was replicated in an independent cohort. A later analysis reported that several top co-occurrence clusters appeared linked to parvovirus B19, influenza, CMV and Epstein-Barr virus. In a later analysis, the rate of TCR association differed among HLA loci, with DRB1 alleles having the most associated TCRs and HLA-C alleles having the fewest.

Library preparation used the immunoSEQ multiplex PCR assay. For the multiplex PCR, a mixture combining 60 forward primers for TCR Vbeta segments and 13 reverse primers for TCR Jbeta segments was used. A multiplex PCR assay on genomic DNA amplified the CDR3 region of rearranged TCR beta genes. The amplified TCR beta libraries were sequenced on the Illumina HiSeq System as 87-base-pair reads. The paper's processing steps were these. Across the 500 to 700 repertoires, a later analysis counted some 81 million unique TCR beta chains, roughly 11 million of which were shared by at least two donors. Raw reads were error-corrected and collapsed into unique sequences with a nearest-neighbor algorithm that merged closely related sequences to remove PCR and sequencing errors. V, D and J gene segments were assigned by aligning CDR3 sequences to IMGT reference sequences. For a sequence to be retained, at least a six-nucleotide match to both a V gene segment and a J gene segment was required. A rearrangement counted as productive if the CDR3 had no stop codons and remained in frame with V and J, and every other rearrangement counted as non-productive. CDR3 was defined according to IMGT convention as the region running from the second conserved V-encoded cysteine to the conserved J-encoded phenylalanine. The earlier analysis of fewer than 750 of the donors excluded sequences that lacked an unambiguous match to a single V gene segment. In an earlier analysis of several hundred of the donors, V segments were called functional above 56.7% productive rearrangements and were called segregating when the between-donor standard deviation exceeded 5%. A statistical classification framework was built to diagnose cytomegalovirus status from the catalog of TCR beta chain sequences. V and J gene assignment, in a later analysis, came from comparing TCR nucleotide sequences with IMGT/GENE-DB human TR gene sequences. In a later analysis, CDR3 sequences and most-parsimonious VDJ recombination scenarios were assigned using the TCRdist pipeline. In a later analysis, each TCR beta chain was defined by its CDR3 amino acid sequence together with its V-gene family, and reads lacking a unique V-gene family were excluded. As a way to deal with suspected cross-contamination and a sequencing artifact, a later analysis dropped 640 or so nucleotide sequences that were highly shared and had low generation probability. In a later analysis, a clonal expansion index was calculated for each public chain from normalized within-repertoire ranks of inferred template counts. In a later analysis, generation probabilities were computed using a VDJ recombination model fitted to out-of-frame rearrangements, and the results were checked against IGoR. A later analysis scored TCR-TCR, TCR-HLA and TCR-CMV co-occurrence with hypergeometric tests, applying a repertoire-size bias correction to TCR pairs. False discovery rates were estimated in a later analysis by permuting HLA or CMV assignments 20 times. A later analysis grouped co-occurring TCRs with DBSCAN, adding TCRdist sequence similarity when clustering within HLA-allele-positive subsets. Repertoires with fewer than 30,000 or more than 120,000 public chains, plus five repertoires with anomalous nucleotide sharing, were excluded from co-occurrence clustering. TCRdb re-hosts the immuneACCESS table, in-frame sequences only. Its copies lack some clones; in the studies checked, an unresolved V gene accounts for under half of them, and the cause for the rest is not known. V, J and clone size reflect that table, while D and trimming were determined from the DNA. This sample gives 200,000 to 250,000 clones in total; 79% of them show up just once. The biggest ten clones account for about 1.5% of the sample.

The sequenced material came from PBMCs. This TCR was sampled from a man aged 45-65 years in good health and CMV-seronegative. The chain joins TRBV4-2 to TRBJ2-2, with 9 central nucleotides matching TRBD2. The encoded CDR3 is CASSQAQAGGPNTGELFF. The sequenced DNA: TGTGCCAGCAGCCAAGCTCAAGCGGGAGGCCCGAACACCGGGGAGCTGTTTTTT.